Included here is one T cell receptor beta chain sequence, with context. Its antigen is not identified. The sample originates from a study of cytomegalovirus exposure and HLA in healthy donors. As for the study in general: The 95 to 150 validation repertoires, a later analysis reported, used the same platform as the 666 first-cohort repertoires.

General study findings and limits: According to reports, the classifier identified cytomegalovirus status with high specificity and sensitivity. One later analysis, an examination of the 90 to 150 validation repertoires, found that first-cohort TCR clusters tended to co-occur in them.

Germline loops: CDR1 MNHEY, CDR2 SVGAGI. V lost 4 bases to trimming and J lost 3 bases, with 10 bases between them. There are 14 residues in the CDR3. Here immunoSEQ multiplex PCR was the method, and the copy in TCRdb shows in-frame clones only, minus some. This sample has fewer than 120,000 clones, with 89% found just once. Sequencing was performed on PBMCs. The sequence was obtained from a woman between 18 and 29 years old in good health and CMV-seronegative. The rearrangement joins TRBV6-5 to TRBJ1-3; D is perhaps TRBD1 (6 bases). The DNA of the CDR3 is TGTGCCAGCAGTTTAGAGACAGGTGGAAACACCATATATTTT. Translated, it gives CASSLETGGNTIYF.